This record looks at one T cell receptor beta chain sequence and its context. Its antigen is undetermined. Nominally healthy donors were sampled, though unrecorded immune exposures were likely. The PCR had 60 Vbeta and 13 Jbeta primers. The data were produced by immunoSEQ multiplex PCR, yet TCRdb's version contains in-frame clones alone and is incomplete. Of tens of thousands of clones in the sample, roughly four fifths are singletons; the top ten hold 5.5% to 7%. The sample is drawn from a study of cytomegalovirus exposure and HLA in healthy donors. General study findings and limits: The investigators catalogued 164 TCR beta chains as cytomegalovirus-associated. A few chains linked to CMV were shown in vitro to be specific for CMV antigens.

Trimming cost V 3 bases and J 1 base, with 9 bases left between them. The CDR3 is 14 amino acids. Germline V gene data show CDR1 as MGHDK and CDR2 as SYGVNS. The sequenced sample consisted of PBMCs. The rearrangement uses TRBV25-1 and TRBJ1-1; TRBD1 is a possible D gene (6 bases). The sequence was collected from a middle-aged man in good health and CMV-seronegative. In nucleotides, the CDR3 is TGTGCCAGCAGTGATTGGGGACAGAACACTGAAGCTTTCTTT. Translated: CASSDWGQNTEAFF. Together with reference TRBV25-1 and TRBJ1-1, the CDR3 gives the full variable domain: EADIYQTPRYLVIGTGKKITLECSQTMGHDKMYWYQQDPGMELHLIHYSYGVNSTEKGDLSSESTVSRIRTEHFPLTLESARPSHTSQYLCASSDWGQNTEAFFGQGTRLTVV.